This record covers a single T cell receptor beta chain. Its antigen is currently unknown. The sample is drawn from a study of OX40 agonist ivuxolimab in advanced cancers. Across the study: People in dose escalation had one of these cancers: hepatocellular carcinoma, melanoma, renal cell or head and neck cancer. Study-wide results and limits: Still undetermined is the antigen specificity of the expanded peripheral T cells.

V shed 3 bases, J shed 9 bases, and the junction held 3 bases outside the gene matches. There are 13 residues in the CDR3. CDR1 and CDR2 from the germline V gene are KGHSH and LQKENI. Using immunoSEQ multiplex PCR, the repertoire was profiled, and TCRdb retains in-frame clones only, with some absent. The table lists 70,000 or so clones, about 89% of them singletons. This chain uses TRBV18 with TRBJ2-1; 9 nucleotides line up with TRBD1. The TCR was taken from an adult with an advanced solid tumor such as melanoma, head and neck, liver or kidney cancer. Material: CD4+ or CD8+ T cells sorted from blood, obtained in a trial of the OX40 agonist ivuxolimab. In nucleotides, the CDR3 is TGTGCCAGCTCACCGATGACAGGGGGTGAGCAGTTCTTC. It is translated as CASSPMTGGEQFF.